Given below is one TCR beta chain in context. Germline V gene sequence: CDR1 MNHEY, CDR2 SMNVEV (reference sequence). This CDR3 contains 15 residues. V trimming: 2 bases; J trimming: 3 bases; junction bases outside the gene matches: 3. The sample comes from a study of blood T cell repertoires in COVID-19. Produced via immunoSEQ multiplex PCR; TCRdb's table is partial and in-frame only. Found here are 200,000 to 250,000 clones, 82% of them singletons; the top ten hold around 8%. Seattle enrolled patients during active infection and tracked them longitudinally. Sequencing was performed on peripheral blood. The chain is built from TRBV27 and TRBJ1-2; 10 nucleotides match TRBD1. The TCR originated in a woman of 80 years or more with COVID-19, enrolled during active disease. This chain's CDR3 is CASSLRDRGDYGYTF. CDR3 in DNA: TGTGCCAGCAGTTTACGGGACAGGGGAGACTATGGCTACACCTTC.